The sample holds many counts of the clone carrying this T cell receptor beta chain. The data derive from a study of T cells in Graves' hyperthyroidism and ophthalmopathy. The TCR beta CDR3 regions underwent amplification using RNA transcripts as the source. Initially, a first-round RT-PCR of the TCR CDR3 employed the HTBI primer set. TCRdb used MiXCR to reprocess the multiplex PCR reads, holding one entry per CDR3 protein. The data show roughly 420,000 distinct CDR3 sequences, about 13% seen once. Hyperthyroidism, newly diagnosed and lasting under 2 months, affected patients aged 18 to 65. Trimming removed 5 bases from V and 6 bases from J, with 15 bases in between. CDR3 size: 14 residues. The germline V gene encodes CDR1 MNHEY and CDR2 SMNVEV (reference sequence).

Sequenced: blood. The clonotype was recovered from a young woman with Graves' hyperthyroidism. The chain recombines TRBV27 with TRBJ2-3; the D gene is possibly TRBD2 (7 bases). CDR3 nucleotides: TGTGCCAGCAGTCCCTCGGGGGGCGTGGATACGCAGTATTTT. It is translated as CASSPSGGVDTQYF.